These 13 T cell receptor beta chains were sequenced from one sample in a study of T cell repertoires in cytomegalovirus infection. MiXCR, run by TCRdb on the reads, gives a single entry per CDR3 protein. The sample shows roughly 760,000 distinct CDR3 sequences, about a third of them seen only once. The specimen was PBMCs. These receptors all stem from a human donor in good health (CMV status not recorded). Some clones in this sample may be carry-over from other donors' samples.

This clonotype came up a few times. The chain joins TRBV2 to TRBJ2-1; the match to TRBD1 covers 7 bases. V lost 6 bases and J lost 4; bases outside the gene matches: 15. Germline CDR1 SNHLY, CDR2 FYNNEI. The CDR3 is 17 residues long. This chain's CDR3 is CASRERQGRTRYNEQFF. Written as DNA, the CDR3 is TGTGCCAGCAGGGAACGACAGGGAAGGACACGGTACAATGAGCAGTTCTTC. The whole variable domain, filled in from reference TRBV2 and TRBJ2-1, reads EPEVTQTPSHQVTQMGQEVILRCVPISNHLYFYWYRQILGQKVEFLVSFYNNEISEKSEIFDDQFSVERPDGSNFTLKIRSTKLEDSAMYFCASRERQGRTRYNEQFFGPGTRLTVL.

In regard to this clonotype: A much larger clone lies one base from this, so it may be a read error. The chain is built from TRBV7-2 and TRBJ1-2; D unclear. Trimming took off 2 bases at V and 4 bases at J, with 14 bases between the two ends. Per germline, CDR1 SGHTA and CDR2 FQGNSA. There are 15 residues in the CDR3. The CDR3 loop is CTSSLRAGTVYGYTF. Here the CDR3 DNA reads TGTACCAGCAGCTTACGGGCGGGAACTGTCTATGGCTACACCTTC.

The chain is built from TRBV24-1 and TRBJ1-5; tentatively, D is TRBD1 (5 bases). The CDR3 runs to 15 residues. From germline, CDR1 is KGHDR and CDR2 SFDVKD. The V and J ends lost 5 bases and 0 bases respectively, with 10 bases between them. The CDR3 DNA is TGTGCCACCAGTGCTCAGGGAGCTAGCAATCAGCCCCAGCATTTT. Its translation: CATSAQGASNQPQHF.

This clonotype was observed a handful of times. V and J are TRBV2 and TRBJ1-5; D unresolved. The CDR3 runs to 14 residues. The V and J ends lost 1 base and 1 base respectively, with 5 bases between them. Germline CDR1 SNHLY, CDR2 FYNNEI. The CDR3: CASSEVDSNQPQHF. The CDR3 region has the DNA TGTGCCAGCAGTGAAGTTGACAGCAATCAGCCCCAGCATTTT. The whole variable domain, remainder taken from reference TRBV2 and TRBJ1-5, is EPEVTQTPSHQVTQMGQEVILRCVPISNHLYFYWYRQILGQKVEFLVSFYNNEISEKSEIFDDQFSVERPDGSNFTLKIRSTKLEDSAMYFCASSEVDSNQPQHFGDGTRLSIL.

This clonotype was seen at least ten times. The V call is TRBV5-1, the J call TRBJ2-3; no reliable D call. Germline-derived CDR1 and CDR2 are SGHRS and YFSETQ. This CDR3 is built from 14 residues. V was shortened by 0 bases and J by 1 base, with 6 bases between the two germline ends. The CDR3, as DNA: TGCGCCAGCAGCTTGGTCGCCGGCACAGATACGCAGTATTTT. This encodes CASSLVAGTDTQYF.

V gene TRBV10-1 combines with J gene TRBJ2-7, with D unclear. Germline V CDR1 and CDR2: WNHNN, SYGVQD (reference sequence). The CDR3 length is 12 residues. V lost 2 bases to trimming and J lost 4 bases, with 6 bases between them. Written as DNA, the CDR3 is TGCGCCAGCAGTGAGAACGGGTACGAGCAGTACTTC. This codes for CASSENGYEQYF.

This clonotype turned up a few times. This sequence joins TRBV7-8 and TRBJ2-7; 7 bases align to TRBD1. This CDR3 spans 16 amino acids. CDR1 is SGHVS, CDR2 FQNEAQ, per germline. V was clipped by 3 bases and J by 6 bases; unmatched bases: 14. The CDR3 region is CASSFPGTAQRSEQYF. Written as DNA, the CDR3 is TGTGCCAGCAGCTTTCCCGGGACAGCCCAACGTAGCGAGCAGTACTTC.

This clonotype was recorded a few times. The chain combines TRBV24-1 with TRBJ2-3; 11 nucleotides line up with TRBD2. This CDR3 has 17 residues. V shed 3 bases, J shed 0 bases, and the junction held 4 bases outside the gene matches. Germline V gene lookup returns CDR1 KGHDR and CDR2 SFDVKD. This CDR3 is CATSDVWTSGSTDTQYF. As DNA, the CDR3 is TGTGCCACCAGTGATGTGTGGACTAGCGGGAGCACAGATACGCAGTATTTT.

This clonotype has ten or more counts. The chain couples TRBV7-2 to TRBJ1-2; D is perhaps TRBD1 (5 bases). The ends were cut back, 5 bases at V and 6 bases at J, with 25 bases in the middle. CDR1 is SGHTA and CDR2 is FQGNSA in the germline V gene. The CDR3 has 17 amino acids. The DNA for the CDR3 is TGTGCCAGCAGCCCCCCGACAAGCCGGGGCCTTCTTGATGGCTACACCTTC. Its translation: CASSPPTSRGLLDGYTF.

The chain has TRBV7-6 and TRBJ2-7, with D tentatively TRBD1 or TRBD2 (5 bases each). The V gene lost 1 base and the J gene lost 2 bases, with 33 bases spanning the gap. This CDR3 contains 22 residues. Germline V gene lookup returns CDR1 SGHVS and CDR2 FNYEAQ. CDR3: CASSLESGFVGLGRGGAYEQYF. CDR3 nucleotide sequence: TGTGCCAGCAGCTTAGAATCGGGTTTTGTTGGTTTAGGCCGGGGCGGCGCCTACGAGCAGTACTTC. Full variable domain (outside the CDR3, taken from reference TRBV7-6 and TRBJ2-7): GAGVSQSPRYKVTKRGQDVALRCDPISGHVSLYWYRQALGQGPEFLTYFNYEAQQDKSGLPNDRFSAERPEGSISTLTIQRTEQRDSAMYRCASSLESGFVGLGRGGAYEQYFGPGTRLTVT.

Comments on this clonotype: The junction shows a germline mismatch at one end, possibly a read error. The DNA for the CDR3 is TGCGCCAGCATCTTGGCAACTAGCGGCACAGATACGCAGTATTTT. This encodes CASILATSGTDTQYF. The chain recombines TRBV5-1 with TRBJ2-3, with 7 bases matching TRBD2. The CDR3 is 15 residues long. Germline V CDR1 and CDR2: SGHRS, YFSETQ.

V usage is TRBV10-3 and J usage is TRBJ1-3; 7 nucleotides agree with TRBD1. In germline, CDR1 is ENHRY, CDR2 SYGVKD. With V trimmed by 9 bases and J by 0 bases, 5 bases remained unmatched. This CDR3 is built from 14 residues. The CDR3 nucleotides read TGTGCCATTCTTAGACAGGGCTCTGGAAACACCATATATTTT. Protein sequence: CAILRQGSGNTIYF.

This clonotype came up a few times. The genes are TRBV11-2 and TRBJ2-5; D is ambiguous. Trimming cost V 6 bases and J 2 bases, with 10 bases left between them. Germline V lookup: CDR1 SGHAT, CDR2 FQNNGV. The CDR3 contains 13 residues. The CDR3 sequence is CASRRIGQETQYF. The CDR3 DNA reads as TGTGCCAGCAGGAGGATCGGGCAAGAGACCCAGTACTTC.